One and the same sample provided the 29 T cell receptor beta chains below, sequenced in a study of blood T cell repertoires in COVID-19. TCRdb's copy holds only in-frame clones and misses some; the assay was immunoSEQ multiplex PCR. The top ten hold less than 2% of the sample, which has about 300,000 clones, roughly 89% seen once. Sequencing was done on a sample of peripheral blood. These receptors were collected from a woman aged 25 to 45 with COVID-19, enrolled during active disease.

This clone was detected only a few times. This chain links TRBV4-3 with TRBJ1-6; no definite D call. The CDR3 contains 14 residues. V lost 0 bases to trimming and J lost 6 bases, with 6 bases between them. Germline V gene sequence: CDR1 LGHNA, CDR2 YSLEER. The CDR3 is CASSQDRFNSPLHF. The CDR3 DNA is TGCGCCAGCAGCCAAGATCGTTTTAATTCACCCCTCCACTTT.

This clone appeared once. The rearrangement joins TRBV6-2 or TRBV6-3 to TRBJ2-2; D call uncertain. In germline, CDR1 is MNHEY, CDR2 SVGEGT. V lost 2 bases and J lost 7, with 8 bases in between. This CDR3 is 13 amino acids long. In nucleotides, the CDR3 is TGTGCCAGCAGTTACCTCCCGGGCGGGGAGCTGTTTTTT. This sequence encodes CASSYLPGGELFF.

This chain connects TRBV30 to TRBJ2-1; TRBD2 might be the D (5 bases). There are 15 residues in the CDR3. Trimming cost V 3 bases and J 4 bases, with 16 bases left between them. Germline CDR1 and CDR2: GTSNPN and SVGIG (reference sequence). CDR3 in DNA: TGTGCCTGGAGAGGTCGGGGTGTGGTGTACAATGAGCAGTTCTTC. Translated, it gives CAWRGRGVVYNEQFF.

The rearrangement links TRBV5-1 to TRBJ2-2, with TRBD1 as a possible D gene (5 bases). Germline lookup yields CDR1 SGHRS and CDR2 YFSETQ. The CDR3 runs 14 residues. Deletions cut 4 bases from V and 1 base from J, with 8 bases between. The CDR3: CASSPTENTGELFF. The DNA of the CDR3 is TGCGCCAGCAGCCCGACAGAGAACACCGGGGAGCTGTTTTTT.

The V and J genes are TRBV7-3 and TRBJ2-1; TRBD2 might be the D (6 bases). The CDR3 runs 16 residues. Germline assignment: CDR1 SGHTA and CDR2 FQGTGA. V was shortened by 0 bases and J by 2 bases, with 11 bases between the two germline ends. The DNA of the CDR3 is TGTGCCAGCAGCTTAACCCGGACTATCACCTACAATGAGCAGTTCTTC. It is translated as CASSLTRTITYNEQFF.

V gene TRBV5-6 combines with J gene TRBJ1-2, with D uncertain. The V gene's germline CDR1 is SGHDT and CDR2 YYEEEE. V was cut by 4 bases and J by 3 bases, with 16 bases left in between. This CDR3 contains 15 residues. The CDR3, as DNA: TGTGCCAGCAGCCCCGAGGCCCTGAACTACTATGGCTACACCTTC. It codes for CASSPEALNYYGYTF.

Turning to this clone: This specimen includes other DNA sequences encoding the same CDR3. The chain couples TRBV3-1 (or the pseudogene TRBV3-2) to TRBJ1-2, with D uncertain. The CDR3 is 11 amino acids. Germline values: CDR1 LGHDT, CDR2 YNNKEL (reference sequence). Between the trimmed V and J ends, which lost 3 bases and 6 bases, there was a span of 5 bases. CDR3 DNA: TGTGCCAGCAGCCAGAGAGATGGCTACACCTTC. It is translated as CASSQRDGYTF.

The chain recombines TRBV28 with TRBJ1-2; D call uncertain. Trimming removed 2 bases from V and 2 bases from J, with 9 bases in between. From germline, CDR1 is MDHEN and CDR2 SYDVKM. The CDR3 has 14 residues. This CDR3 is CASSLIRSNYGYTF. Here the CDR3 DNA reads TGTGCCAGCAGTTTAATCAGGTCCAACTATGGCTACACCTTC.

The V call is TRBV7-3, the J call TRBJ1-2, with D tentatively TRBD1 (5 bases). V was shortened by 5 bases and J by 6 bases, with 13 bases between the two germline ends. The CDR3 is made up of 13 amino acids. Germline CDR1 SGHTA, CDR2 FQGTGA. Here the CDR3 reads CASSLRGGDGYTF. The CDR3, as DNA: TGTGCCAGCAGCCTAAGGGGAGGGGATGGCTACACCTTC.

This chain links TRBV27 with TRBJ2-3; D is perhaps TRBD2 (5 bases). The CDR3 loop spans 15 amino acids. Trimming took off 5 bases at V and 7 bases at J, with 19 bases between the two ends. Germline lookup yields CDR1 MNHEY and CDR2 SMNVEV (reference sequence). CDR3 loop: CASSPLRALMNTQYF. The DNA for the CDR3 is TGTGCCAGCAGTCCCCTGAGGGCCCTTATGAATACGCAGTATTTT.

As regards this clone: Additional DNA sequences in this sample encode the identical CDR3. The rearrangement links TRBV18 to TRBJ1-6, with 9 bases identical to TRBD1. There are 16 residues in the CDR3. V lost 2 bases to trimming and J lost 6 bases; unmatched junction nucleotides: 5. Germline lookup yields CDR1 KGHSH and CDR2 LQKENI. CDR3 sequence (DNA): TGTGCCAGCTCACCATTGCCGGGACAGGGTAATTCACCCCTCCACTTT. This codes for CASSPLPGQGNSPLHF.

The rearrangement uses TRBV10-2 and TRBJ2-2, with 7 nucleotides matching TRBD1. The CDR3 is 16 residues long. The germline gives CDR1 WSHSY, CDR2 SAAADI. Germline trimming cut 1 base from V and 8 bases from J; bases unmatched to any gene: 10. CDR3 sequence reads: CASSELDRTVEGELFF. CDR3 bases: TGCGCCAGCAGTGAGTTGGACAGGACTGTTGAGGGGGAGCTGTTTTTT.

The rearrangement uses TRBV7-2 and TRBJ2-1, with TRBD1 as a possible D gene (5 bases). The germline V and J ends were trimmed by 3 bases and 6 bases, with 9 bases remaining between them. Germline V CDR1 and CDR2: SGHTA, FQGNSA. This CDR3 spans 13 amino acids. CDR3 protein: CASSLYRSNEQFF. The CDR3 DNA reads TGTGCCAGCAGCTTGTACAGGAGCAATGAGCAGTTCTTC.

The CDR3 protein is CASSTTGQGGNSPLHF. The CDR3 region has the DNA TGCGCCAGCAGCACCACGGGACAGGGGGGAAATTCACCCCTCCACTTT. The genes are TRBV4-3 and TRBJ1-6; 11 bases align to TRBD1. This CDR3 contains 16 residues. V lost 5 bases and J lost 7; bases outside the gene matches: 7. Per germline, CDR1 LGHNA and CDR2 YSLEER.

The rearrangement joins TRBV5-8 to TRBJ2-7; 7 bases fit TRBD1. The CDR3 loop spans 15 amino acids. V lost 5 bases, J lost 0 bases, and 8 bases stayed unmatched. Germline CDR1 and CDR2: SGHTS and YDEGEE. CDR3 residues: CASRTSGDSSYEQYF. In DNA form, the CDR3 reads TGTGCCAGCAGAACCTCCGGGGACAGCTCCTACGAGCAGTACTTC.

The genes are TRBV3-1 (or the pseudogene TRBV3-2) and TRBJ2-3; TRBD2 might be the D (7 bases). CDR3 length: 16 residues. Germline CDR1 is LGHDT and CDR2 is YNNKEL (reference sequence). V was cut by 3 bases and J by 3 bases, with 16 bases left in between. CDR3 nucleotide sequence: TGTGCCAGCAGCCATTTCGAGGGGGGGAGTACAGATACGCAGTATTTT. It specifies CASSHFEGGSTDTQYF.

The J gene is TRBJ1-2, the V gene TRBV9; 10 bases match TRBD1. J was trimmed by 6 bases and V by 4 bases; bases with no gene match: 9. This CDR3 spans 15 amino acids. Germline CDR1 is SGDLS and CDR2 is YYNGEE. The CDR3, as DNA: TGTGCCAGCAGCCTCGAGGGACAGGGGATCGATGGCTACACCTTC. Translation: CASSLEGQGIDGYTF.

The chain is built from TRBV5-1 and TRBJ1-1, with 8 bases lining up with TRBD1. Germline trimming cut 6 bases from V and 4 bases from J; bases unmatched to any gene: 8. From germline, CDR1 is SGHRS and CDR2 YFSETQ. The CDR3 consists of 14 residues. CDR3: CASTTQGGRTEAFF. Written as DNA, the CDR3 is TGCGCCAGCACCACACAGGGGGGACGCACTGAAGCTTTCTTT.

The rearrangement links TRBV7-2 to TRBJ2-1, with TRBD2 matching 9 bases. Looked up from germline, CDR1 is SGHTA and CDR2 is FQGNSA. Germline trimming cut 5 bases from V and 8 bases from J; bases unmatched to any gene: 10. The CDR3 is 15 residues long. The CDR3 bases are TGTGCCAGCAGCCCCCGGCTAGCGGGGAGTTATGAGCAGTTCTTC. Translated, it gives CASSPRLAGSYEQFF.

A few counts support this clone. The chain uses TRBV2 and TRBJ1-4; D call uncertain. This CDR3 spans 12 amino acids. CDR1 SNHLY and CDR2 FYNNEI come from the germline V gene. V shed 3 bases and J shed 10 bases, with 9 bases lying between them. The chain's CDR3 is CASSDRGGKLFF. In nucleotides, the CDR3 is TGTGCCAGCAGTGATCGGGGAGGAAAACTGTTTTTT.

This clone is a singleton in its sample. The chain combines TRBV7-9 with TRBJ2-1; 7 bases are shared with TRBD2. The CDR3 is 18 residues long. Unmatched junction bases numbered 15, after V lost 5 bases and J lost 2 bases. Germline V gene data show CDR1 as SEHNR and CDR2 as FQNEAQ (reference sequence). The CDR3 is CASSPPGGPMSPYNEQFF. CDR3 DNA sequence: TGTGCCAGCAGCCCACCGGGGGGTCCCATGTCCCCCTACAATGAGCAGTTCTTC.

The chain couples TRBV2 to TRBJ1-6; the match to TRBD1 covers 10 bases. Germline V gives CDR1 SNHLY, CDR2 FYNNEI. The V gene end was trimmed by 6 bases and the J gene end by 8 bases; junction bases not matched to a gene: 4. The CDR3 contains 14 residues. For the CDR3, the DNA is TGTGCCAGCAGGGACGGACAGGGGGATTCACCCCTCCACTTT. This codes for CASRDGQGDSPLHF. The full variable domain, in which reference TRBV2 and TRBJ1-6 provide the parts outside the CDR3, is EPEVTQTPSHQVTQMGQEVILRCVPISNHLYFYWYRQILGQKVEFLVSFYNNEISEKSEIFDDQFSVERPDGSNFTLKIRSTKLEDSAMYFCASRDGQGDSPLHFGNGTRLTVT.

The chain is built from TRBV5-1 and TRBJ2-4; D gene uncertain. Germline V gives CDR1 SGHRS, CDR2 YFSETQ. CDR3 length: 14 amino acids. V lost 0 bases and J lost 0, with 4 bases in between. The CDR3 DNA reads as TGCGCCAGCAGCTTGGGACTAGCCAAAAACATTCAGTACTTC. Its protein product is CASSLGLAKNIQYF.

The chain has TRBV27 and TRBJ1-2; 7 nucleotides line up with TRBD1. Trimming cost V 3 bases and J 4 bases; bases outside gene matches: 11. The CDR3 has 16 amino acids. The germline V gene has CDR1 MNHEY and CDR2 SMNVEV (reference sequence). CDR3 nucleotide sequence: TGTGCCAGCAGTTTCCTAAAGACAGGGCCGTCCTATGGCTACACCTTC. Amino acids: CASSFLKTGPSYGYTF.

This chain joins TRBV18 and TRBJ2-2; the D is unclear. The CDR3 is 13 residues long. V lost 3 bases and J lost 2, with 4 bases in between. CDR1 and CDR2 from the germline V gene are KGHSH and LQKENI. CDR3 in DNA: TGTGCCAGCTCACCCCCAAACACCGGGGAGCTGTTTTTT. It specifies CASSPPNTGELFF.

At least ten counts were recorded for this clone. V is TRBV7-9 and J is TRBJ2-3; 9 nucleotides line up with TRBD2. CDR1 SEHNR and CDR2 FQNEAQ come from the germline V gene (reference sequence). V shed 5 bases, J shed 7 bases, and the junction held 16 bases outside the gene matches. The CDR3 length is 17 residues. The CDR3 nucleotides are TGTGCCAGCAGCCTTACCGGCCAGCGGGGGGCCACGAATACGCAGTATTTT. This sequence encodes CASSLTGQRGATNTQYF.

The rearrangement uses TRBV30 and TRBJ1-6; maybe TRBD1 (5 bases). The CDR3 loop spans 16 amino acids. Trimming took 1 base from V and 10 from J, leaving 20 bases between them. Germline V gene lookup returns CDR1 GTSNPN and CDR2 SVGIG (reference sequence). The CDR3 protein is CAWSGADGGYGSPLHF. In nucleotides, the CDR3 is TGTGCCTGGAGTGGGGCAGACGGGGGGTATGGCTCACCCCTCCACTTT.

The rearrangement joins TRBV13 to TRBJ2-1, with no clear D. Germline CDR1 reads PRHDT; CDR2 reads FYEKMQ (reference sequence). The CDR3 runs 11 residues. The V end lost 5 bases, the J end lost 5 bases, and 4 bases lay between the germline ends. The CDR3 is CASSINNEQFF. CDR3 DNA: TGTGCCAGCAGCATTAACAATGAGCAGTTCTTC.

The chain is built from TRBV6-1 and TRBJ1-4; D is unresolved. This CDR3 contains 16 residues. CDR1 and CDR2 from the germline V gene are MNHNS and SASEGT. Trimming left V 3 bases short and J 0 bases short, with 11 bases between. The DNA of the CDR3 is TGTGCCAGCAGTGAGGGCATACGAGCAACTAATGAAAAACTGTTTTTT. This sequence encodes CASSEGIRATNEKLFF.